The 12 T cell receptor beta chains below were found in one sample sequenced in a study of Graves' ophthalmopathy and Graves' hyperthyroidism. Beta-chain TCR CDR3 regions were amplified from RNA transcripts. Amplification began with first-round RT-PCR using HTBI primers, then second-round multiplex PCR was performed. In TCRdb, the multiplex PCR reads were re-called with MiXCR into one record per CDR3 protein. Of hundreds of thousands of distinct CDR3 sequences in the sample, about 40% were seen once. The sequenced sample consisted of peripheral blood. These receptors were obtained from an adult man with Graves' ophthalmopathy.

This chain connects TRBV7-2 to TRBJ1-5, with 7 bases identical to TRBD1. The CDR3 has 16 amino acids. Trimming removed 6 bases from V and 14 bases from J; junction bases left unmatched: 22. In germline, CDR1 is SGHTA, CDR2 FQGNSA. For the CDR3, the DNA is TGTGCCAGCAGGCCATGGGGACAGCGGGCTTCCGGCAATGAGCATTTT. The encoded protein is CASRPWGQRASGNEHF.

About this clonotype: A read error may explain this, as a much larger clone is one base away. The chain uses TRBV20-1 and TRBJ1-4; 9 nucleotides agree with TRBD1. CDR1 and CDR2 from the germline V gene are DFQATT and SNEGSKA (reference sequence). The CDR3 totals 14 residues. Trimming cost V 3 bases and J 6 bases; bases outside gene matches: 5. The CDR3 sequence is CSASRDRADEKLFF. The CDR3 nucleotides read TGCAGTGCTAGCCGGGACAGGGCAGATGAAAAACTGTTTTTT.

This clonotype was detected many times. This sequence joins TRBV12-3 or TRBV12-4 and TRBJ1-5; tentative D call: TRBD1 (6 bases). The CDR3 runs to 15 residues. V dropped 2 bases and J dropped 2 bases, with 10 bases sitting between them. CDR3 sequence (DNA): TGTGCCAGCAGTTTATCGGACAGCCGCAATCAGCCCCAGCATTTT. This encodes CASSLSDSRNQPQHF.

This clonotype was picked up many times. The chain has TRBV5-6 and TRBJ2-7, with 7 bases aligning to TRBD1. Germline V gene data show CDR1 as SGHDT and CDR2 as YYEEEE. The length of the CDR3 is 15 residues. V lost 7 bases, J lost 3 bases, and 13 bases stayed unmatched. CDR3 amino acids: CASARTARDSYEQYF. The CDR3 DNA is TGTGCCAGCGCGCGCACTGCCCGGGACAGCTACGAGCAGTACTTC.

This clonotype was picked up many times. This chain uses TRBV7-8 with TRBJ2-5; weak D call: TRBD2 (6 bases). The CDR3 sequence is 14 residues long. Germline CDR1 reads SGHVS; CDR2 reads FQNEAQ. Trimming removed 6 bases at V and 7 bases at J, with 18 bases between. The CDR3 DNA sequence: TGTGCCAGCAGGAGACTAGTGGGTGAAGGGACCCAGTACTTC. It translates to CASRRLVGEGTQYF. The whole variable domain, remainder taken from reference TRBV7-8 and TRBJ2-5, is GAGVSQSPRYKVAKRGQDVALRCDPISGHVSLFWYQQALGQGPEFLTYFQNEAQLDKSGLPSDRFFAERPEGSVSTLKIQRTQQEDSAVYLCASRRLVGEGTQYFGPGTRLLVL.

This clonotype was detected ten times or more. The chain is built from TRBV10-2 and TRBJ1-1, with a possible D match to TRBD1 (5 bases). CDR3 length: 17 amino acids. The V gene's germline CDR1 is WSHSY and CDR2 SAAADI. Trimming stripped 4 bases from V and 3 bases from J, with 21 bases between. The CDR3 is CASSGPGTELTHTEAFF. CDR3 coding DNA: TGCGCCAGCAGTGGACCCGGGACGGAGTTAACCCACACTGAAGCTTTCTTT.

The chain recombines TRBV29-1 with TRBJ1-2; D remains ambiguous. V was trimmed by 7 bases and J by 0 bases, leaving 15 bases between them. The CDR3 contains 14 residues. Germline CDR1 and CDR2: SQVTM and ANQGSEA. The CDR3 DNA sequence: TGCAGCGGAGAAGACACTGAAGCTAACTATGGCTACACCTTC. Encoded protein: CSGEDTEANYGYTF.

The chain recombines TRBV10-3 with TRBJ2-5; 7 positions agree with TRBD1. The CDR3 totals 12 residues. The junction had 2 bases not matched to a gene; V was cut back by 6 bases and J by 4 bases. CDR1 is ENHRY and CDR2 is SYGVKD in the germline V gene. The CDR3 here is CAIRTGPETQYF. The CDR3 bases are TGTGCCATCAGGACAGGGCCAGAGACCCAGTACTTC.

The chain links TRBV4-3 to TRBJ1-5; no definite D call. The V gene lost 0 bases and the J gene lost 0 bases, with 9 bases spanning the gap. The CDR3 sequence is 16 residues long. CDR1 LGHNA and CDR2 YSLEER come from the germline V gene. The CDR3 region is CASSQDFRDSNQPQHF. For the CDR3, the DNA is TGCGCCAGCAGCCAAGATTTTAGGGATAGCAATCAGCCCCAGCATTTT.

The sample holds many counts of this clonotype. This chain connects TRBV19 to TRBJ2-2; D is unclear. V lost 3 bases, J lost 12 bases, and 14 bases lay in between. The germline CDR1 and CDR2 sequences are LNHDA and SQIVND (reference sequence). There are 13 residues in the CDR3. CDR3: CASSITPVIKLFF. For the CDR3, the DNA is TGTGCCAGTAGTATTACCCCCGTAATCAAGCTGTTTTTT. Full variable domain (outside the CDR3, taken from reference TRBV19 and TRBJ2-2): DGGITQSPKYLFRKEGQNVTLSCEQNLNHDAMYWYRQDPGQGLRLIYYSQIVNDFQKGDIAEGYSVSREKKESFPLTVTSAQKNPTAFYLCASSITPVIKLFFGEGSRLTVL.

The chain has TRBV10-3 and TRBJ1-2, with 7 bases matching TRBD1. The ends lost 2 bases at V and 4 bases at J; junction bases unmatched: 4. CDR1 ENHRY and CDR2 SYGVKD come from the germline V gene. The CDR3 is made up of 14 amino acids. CDR3: CAISEVQGGYGYTF. The CDR3 DNA reads TGTGCCATCAGTGAGGTGCAGGGGGGCTATGGCTACACCTTC.

The chain employs TRBV29-1 and TRBJ2-7; 7 nucleotides match TRBD1. After removal of 8 bases from V and 2 bases from J, the junction contained 3 bases not matched to a gene. Germline V CDR1 and CDR2: SQVTM, ANQGSEA. The CDR3 consists of 11 residues. In nucleotides, the CDR3 is TGCAGCTTGGGACAGCCCTACGAGCAGTACTTC. Amino acid sequence: CSLGQPYEQYF.